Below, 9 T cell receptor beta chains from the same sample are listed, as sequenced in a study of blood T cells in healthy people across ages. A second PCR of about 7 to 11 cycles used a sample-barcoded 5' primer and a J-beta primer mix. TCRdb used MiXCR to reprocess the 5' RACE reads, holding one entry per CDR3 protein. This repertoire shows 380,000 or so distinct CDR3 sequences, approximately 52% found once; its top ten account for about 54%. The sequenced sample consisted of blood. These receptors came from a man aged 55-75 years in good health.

This CDR3 reads CASSDLGTDTQYF. The CDR3 coding sequence is TGTGCCAGCAGTGATTTAGGGACAGATACGCAGTATTTT. V gene TRBV6-1 combines with J gene TRBJ2-3; no definite D call. Germline V gene sequence: CDR1 MNHNS, CDR2 SASEGT. V was shortened by 3 bases and J by 3 bases, with 7 bases between the two germline ends. CDR3 length equals 13 residues.

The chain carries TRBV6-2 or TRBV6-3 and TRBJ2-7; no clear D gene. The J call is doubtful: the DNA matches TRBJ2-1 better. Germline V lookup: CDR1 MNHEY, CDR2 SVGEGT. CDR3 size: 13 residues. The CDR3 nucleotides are TGTGCCAGCAGACAGTACGAAATCTATGAGCAGTTCTTC. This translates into CASRQYEIYEQFF.

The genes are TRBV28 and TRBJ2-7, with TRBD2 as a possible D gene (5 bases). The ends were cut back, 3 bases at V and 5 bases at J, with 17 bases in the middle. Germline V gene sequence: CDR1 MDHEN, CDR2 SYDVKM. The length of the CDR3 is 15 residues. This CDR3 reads CASSFMGAKSDEQYF. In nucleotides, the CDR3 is TGTGCCAGCAGTTTCATGGGAGCCAAAAGCGACGAGCAGTACTTC.

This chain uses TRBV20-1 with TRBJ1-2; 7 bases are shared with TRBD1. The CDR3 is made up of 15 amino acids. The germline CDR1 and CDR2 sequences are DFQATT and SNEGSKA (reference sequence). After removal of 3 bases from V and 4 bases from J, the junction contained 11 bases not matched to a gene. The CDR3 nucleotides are TGCAGTGCTAGGGACCGACAGGGACAAGGCTATGGCTACACCTTC. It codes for CSARDRQGQGYGYTF.

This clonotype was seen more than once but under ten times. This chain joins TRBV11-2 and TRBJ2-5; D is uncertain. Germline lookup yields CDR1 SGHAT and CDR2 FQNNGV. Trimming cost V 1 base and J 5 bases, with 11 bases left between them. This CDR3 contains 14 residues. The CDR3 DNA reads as TGTGCCAGCAGCTTAGGAGGCCACGGGGAGACCCAGTACTTC. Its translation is CASSLGGHGETQYF.

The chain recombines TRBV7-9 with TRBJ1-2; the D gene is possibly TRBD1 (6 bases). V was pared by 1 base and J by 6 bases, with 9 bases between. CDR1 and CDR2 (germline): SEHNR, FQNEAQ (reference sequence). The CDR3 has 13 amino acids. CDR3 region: CASSLGGPDGYTF. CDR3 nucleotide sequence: TGTGCCAGCAGCTTAGGGGGGCCGGATGGCTACACCTTC.

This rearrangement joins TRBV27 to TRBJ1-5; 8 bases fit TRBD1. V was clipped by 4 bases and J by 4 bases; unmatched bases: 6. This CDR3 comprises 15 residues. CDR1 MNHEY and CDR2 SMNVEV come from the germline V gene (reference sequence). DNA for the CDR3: TGTGCCAGCAGTTCTGGACAGGGAGGAAATCAGCCCCAGCATTTT. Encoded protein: CASSSGQGGNQPQHF.

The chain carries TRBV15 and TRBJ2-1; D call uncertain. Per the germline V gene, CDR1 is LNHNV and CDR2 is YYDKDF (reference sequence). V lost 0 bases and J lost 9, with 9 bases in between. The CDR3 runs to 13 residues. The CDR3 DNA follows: TGTGCCACCAGCAGAGAAAATGTTCCTGAGCAGTTCTTC. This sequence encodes CATSRENVPEQFF.

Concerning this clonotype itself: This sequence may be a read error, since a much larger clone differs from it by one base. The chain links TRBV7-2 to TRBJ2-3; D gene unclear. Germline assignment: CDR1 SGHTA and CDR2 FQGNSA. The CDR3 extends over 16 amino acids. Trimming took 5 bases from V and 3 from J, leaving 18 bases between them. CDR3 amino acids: CASSPDGRARTDTQYF. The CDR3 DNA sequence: TGTGCCAGCAGCCCAGATGGACGAGCGCGGACAGATACGCAGTATTTT.